This entry lists 30 T cell receptor beta chains sequenced from one sample in a study of shared clonotypes between healthy human individuals. Data came from immunoSEQ multiplex PCR; TCRdb stores just in-frame clones and leaves some out. This table has around 480,000 clones, about 75% appearing once. The source material was PBMCs. These receptor sequences come from a woman between 35 and 50 years old in good health. Some clones in this sample may be carry-over from other donors' samples.

The chain is built from TRBV7-9 and TRBJ2-5; D possibly corresponds to TRBD2 (6 bases). Trimming took off 4 bases at V and 2 bases at J, with 14 bases between the two ends. Germline V CDR1 and CDR2: SEHNR, FQNEAQ (reference sequence). CDR3 size: 15 residues. CDR3 DNA sequence: TGTGCCAGCAGCTCCCAACGGGACTCTCAAGAGACCCAGTACTTC. Protein: CASSSQRDSQETQYF.

As to this clone: At the DNA level, this CDR3 is encoded by other sequences in the same sample as well. The genes are TRBV7-9 and TRBJ2-7; 9 nucleotides line up with TRBD2. The ends lost 0 bases at V and 4 bases at J; junction bases unmatched: 4. The germline V gene encodes CDR1 SEHNR and CDR2 FQNEAQ (reference sequence). The CDR3 consists of 15 residues. The CDR3 sequence is CASSLAGTSSYEQYF. The CDR3 DNA sequence: TGTGCCAGCAGCTTAGCCGGGACTAGCTCTTACGAGCAGTACTTC.

V gene TRBV18 combines with J gene TRBJ2-1; D tentatively reads TRBD1 or TRBD2 (5 bases each). Deletions cut 5 bases from V and 9 bases from J, with 20 bases between. From germline, CDR1 is KGHSH and CDR2 LQKENI. The CDR3 loop spans 15 amino acids. CDR3 DNA sequence: TGTGCCAGCTCAACAATCCGGGGCCCGCCCGGTGAGCAGTTCTTC. Translation gives CASSTIRGPPGEQFF.

This rearrangement joins TRBV7-9 to TRBJ2-1; 13 bases match TRBD2. V trimming: 5 bases; J trimming: 1 base; junction bases outside the gene matches: 2. CDR1 SEHNR and CDR2 FQNEAQ come from the germline V gene (reference sequence). The CDR3 sequence is 16 residues long. The CDR3 sequence: CASSRTSGSSYNEQFF. CDR3 nucleotides: TGTGCCAGCAGCCGGACTAGCGGGAGTTCCTACAATGAGCAGTTCTTC.

The DNA for the CDR3 is TGTGCCAGCAGCTTATGGGACGGTAGCTCCTACGAGCAGTACTTC. Protein product: CASSLWDGSSYEQYF. The chain carries TRBV11-2 and TRBJ2-7; D possibly uses TRBD1 or TRBD2 (5 bases each). Germline CDR1 SGHAT, CDR2 FQNNGV. This CDR3 has 15 residues. Trimming removed 2 bases from V and 0 bases from J, with 11 bases in between.

This chain connects TRBV6-1 to TRBJ2-5, with 7 bases matching TRBD1. Germline CDR1 MNHNS, CDR2 SASEGT. Trimming removed 6 bases from V and 2 bases from J; junction bases left unmatched: 9. There are 15 residues in the CDR3. CDR3 protein: CASSHPGTDQETQYF. The CDR3 nucleotides are TGTGCCAGCAGCCATCCCGGGACAGATCAAGAGACCCAGTACTTC.

The J gene is TRBJ1-3, the V gene TRBV21-1. TRBV21-1 counts as a pseudogene. The CDR3 is 17 residues long. The CDR3: CASSKAGSAEPGNTIYF. In nucleotides, the CDR3 is TGTGCCAGCAGCAAAGCCGGGAGCGCGGAGCCTGGAAACACCATATATTTT.

The V gene is TRBV28, the J gene TRBJ1-1; 7 bases fit TRBD1. Germline V gene sequence: CDR1 MDHEN, CDR2 SYDVKM. V was clipped by 5 bases and J by 0 bases; unmatched bases: 9. The CDR3 runs to 16 residues. The CDR3, as DNA: TGTGCCAGCAGTCTAAGACAGGGCGTCATGAACACTGAAGCTTTCTTT. Translation gives CASSLRQGVMNTEAFF.

This clone was counted a single time. The rearrangement links TRBV10-2 to TRBJ2-1; perhaps TRBD2 as D (5 bases). Germline V gene lookup returns CDR1 WSHSY and CDR2 SAAADI. The V and J ends lost 7 bases and 8 bases respectively, with 15 bases between them. The CDR3 sequence is 13 residues long. CDR3 amino acids: CASKGLARDEQFF. In nucleotides, the CDR3 is TGCGCCAGCAAAGGGCTAGCCCGCGATGAGCAGTTCTTC.

V usage is TRBV21-1 and J usage is TRBJ2-7; the listed D gene, TRBD1, was not tested against the DNA. TRBV21-1 is a documented pseudogene. The CDR3 covers 17 residues. The DNA for the CDR3 is TGTGCCAGCAGCAAAGCCCGACAGGGGGCCAAGACCTACGAGCAGTACTTC. Translated: CASSKARQGAKTYEQYF.

This rearrangement joins TRBV11-2 to TRBJ2-7; 7 bases align to TRBD2. Germline CDR1 is SGHAT and CDR2 is FQNNGV. V lost 5 bases, J lost 2 bases, and 12 bases stayed unmatched. The CDR3 is 16 amino acids. As DNA, the CDR3 is TGTGCCAGCAGCCTACGAAATCCGGGAGGACCCTACGAGCAGTACTTC. Protein sequence: CASSLRNPGGPYEQYF. The full variable domain, completed using reference TRBV11-2 and TRBJ2-7, is EAGVAQSPRYKIIEKRQSVAFWCNPISGHATLYWYQQILGQGPKLLIQFQNNGVVDDSQLPKDRFSAERLKGVDSTLKIQPAKLEDSAVYLCASSLRNPGGPYEQYFGPGTRLTVT.

V usage is TRBV28 and J usage is TRBJ2-3, with 10 bases identical to TRBD2. Looked up from germline, CDR1 is MDHEN and CDR2 is SYDVKM. The CDR3 sequence is 13 residues long. Germline trimming cut 8 bases from V and 1 base from J; bases unmatched to any gene: 0. The CDR3 DNA is TGTGCCAGCGGGACTAGCGGCACAGATACGCAGTATTTT. This encodes CASGTSGTDTQYF. Variable domain in full (rest from reference TRBV28 and TRBJ2-3): DVKVTQSSRYLVKRTGEKVFLECVQDMDHENMFWYRQDPGLGLRLIYFSYDVKMKEKGDIPEGYSVSREKKERFSLILESASTNQTSMYLCASGTSGTDTQYFGPGTRLTVL.

The J gene is TRBJ2-7, the V gene TRBV4-2; the match to TRBD1 covers 7 bases. Germline loops: CDR1 LGHNA, CDR2 YNFKEQ. CDR3 length equals 16 residues. J lost 1 base, V lost 0 bases, and 6 bases had no gene match. In DNA, the CDR3 is TGTGCCAGCAGCCAAGACGATAGACAGGGATCCTACGAGCAGTACTTC. Translated: CASSQDDRQGSYEQYF.

V is TRBV19 and J is TRBJ1-1; D is unresolved. CDR3 length: 12 amino acids. Germline V gene sequence: CDR1 LNHDA, CDR2 SQIVND (reference sequence). V was pared by 4 bases and J by 5 bases, with 8 bases between. The CDR3 is CASSSGVTEAFF. The DNA of the CDR3 is TGTGCCAGTAGTAGTGGGGTTACTGAAGCTTTCTTT.

V gene TRBV10-3 combines with J gene TRBJ2-7, with 15 bases lining up with TRBD2. CDR1 ENHRY and CDR2 SYGVKD come from the germline V gene. The CDR3 sequence is 13 residues long. Trimming at V came to 8 bases and at J to 6 bases, leaving 2 bases not matched to a gene. The CDR3 bases are TGTGCCATCGGACTAGCGGGAGGGCTCGAGCAGTACTTC. This gives the protein CAIGLAGGLEQYF.

The gene calls are TRBV4-2 and TRBJ2-2; D is unresolved. The CDR3 extends over 15 amino acids. The V end lost 2 bases, the J end lost 4 bases, and 11 bases lay between the germline ends. Germline V gene lookup returns CDR1 LGHNA and CDR2 YNFKEQ. The CDR3 DNA is TGTGCCAGCAGCCAATTGGCTCCCGGCACCGGGGAGCTGTTTTTT. Protein: CASSQLAPGTGELFF.

This clone has more than one count but fewer than ten. The rearrangement links TRBV2 to TRBJ1-5; 12 nucleotides match TRBD1. Germline V gene sequence: CDR1 SNHLY, CDR2 FYNNEI. The V and J ends lost 5 bases and 6 bases, in that order; junction bases with no gene match: 5. The CDR3 consists of 15 residues. The CDR3 loop reads CASSRDRGQFQPQHF. The CDR3 nucleotides read TGTGCCAGCAGTCGGGACAGGGGGCAATTTCAGCCCCAGCATTTT.

About this clone: The same CDR3 also results from other DNA sequences found in this sample. The rearrangement links TRBV11-2 to TRBJ2-7, with unresolved D. CDR1 and CDR2 (germline): SGHAT, FQNNGV. CDR3 length equals 12 residues. V was trimmed by 5 bases and J by 7 bases, leaving 12 bases between them. DNA of the CDR3: TGTGCCAGCAGCCCTGATTACGGAGAGCAGTACTTC. Its protein product is CASSPDYGEQYF.

The chain employs TRBV2 and TRBJ2-7; TRBD2 matches 7 bases. The trim removed 4 bases at V and 5 bases at J, leaving 5 bases unmatched. The germline CDR1 and CDR2 sequences are SNHLY and FYNNEI. This CDR3 contains 13 residues. Written as DNA, the CDR3 is TGTGCCAGCAGTGTGAGGCTAGCGGACGAGCAGTACTTC. This codes for CASSVRLADEQYF.

On this clone: Possible read error: a much larger clone is one base away. The chain joins TRBV28 to TRBJ1-5; 10 bases are shared with TRBD1. There are 15 residues in the CDR3. CDR1 is MDHEN and CDR2 is SYDVKM in the germline V gene. Here the CDR3 DNA reads TGTGCCAACAGTCGGGACAGGGGTGGCAATCAGCCCCAGCATTTT. Its protein product is CANSRDRGGNQPQHF.

V and J are TRBV28 and TRBJ1-3; 8 positions match TRBD1. This CDR3 has 16 residues. With V trimmed by 1 base and J by 3 bases, 5 bases remained unmatched. In germline, CDR1 is MDHEN, CDR2 SYDVKM. Here the CDR3 DNA reads TGTGCCAGCAGTTTATCTCAGGGGGCTGGTGGAAACACCATATATTTT. Its protein is CASSLSQGAGGNTIYF.

The chain has TRBV28 and TRBJ2-5; D not resolved. V lost 7 bases, J lost 2 bases, and 14 bases lay in between. This CDR3 region has 14 residues. CDR1 and CDR2 from the germline V gene are MDHEN and SYDVKM. The CDR3 DNA sequence: TGTGCCAGCACGAGGACGTTGACGCAAGAGACCCAGTACTTC. As protein: CASTRTLTQETQYF.

This clone was recorded only once. The gene calls are TRBV11-2 and TRBJ2-1; 8 positions agree with TRBD2. The CDR3 is made up of 16 amino acids. Germline trimming cut 3 bases from V and 3 bases from J; bases unmatched to any gene: 7. In germline, CDR1 is SGHAT, CDR2 FQNNGV. The CDR3 DNA reads as TGTGCCAGCAGCTTGAGTAGCGGGACGCTCTACAATGAGCAGTTCTTC. This encodes CASSLSSGTLYNEQFF.

The chain links TRBV30 to TRBJ1-1, with D hard to call. This CDR3 region has 13 residues. V lost 3 bases and J lost 2, with 10 bases in between. Germline V lookup: CDR1 GTSNPN, CDR2 SVGIG (reference sequence). The CDR3 coding sequence is TGTGCCTGGAGCGACATGGGTAACACTGAAGCTTTCTTT. Amino acids: CAWSDMGNTEAFF.

The chain employs TRBV19 and TRBJ2-1; 7 bases match TRBD1. Trimming took 4 bases from V and 2 from J; bases not matched to a gene: 8. Germline V gene lookup returns CDR1 LNHDA and CDR2 SQIVND (reference sequence). The CDR3 loop spans 16 amino acids. The CDR3 nucleotides are TGTGCCAGTAGTACCACAGGGGAATGGACCTACAATGAGCAGTTCTTC. This encodes CASSTTGEWTYNEQFF.

About this clone itself: With only one base between it and a far larger clone, this is likely a read error. The chain combines TRBV28 with TRBJ2-7; 8 nucleotides line up with TRBD2. This CDR3 is 16 amino acids long. V lost 2 bases to trimming and J lost 1 base; unmatched junction nucleotides: 7. The V gene's germline CDR1 is MDHEN and CDR2 SYDVKM. CDR3 sequence (DNA): TGTGCCAGCAGTTTAAGGGTAGCGGGACCTTCCTACGAGCAGTACTTC. Its translation is CASSLRVAGPSYEQYF.

This clone showed up just a few times. The rearrangement uses TRBV7-9 and TRBJ1-1; perhaps TRBD1 as D (5 bases). Germline CDR1 SEHNR, CDR2 FQNEAQ (reference sequence). The germline V and J ends were trimmed by 7 bases and 3 bases, with 9 bases remaining between them. This CDR3 has 12 amino acids. The CDR3 loop is CASIRGDTEAFF. CDR3 in DNA: TGTGCCAGCATAAGGGGAGACACTGAAGCTTTCTTT.

This chain uses TRBV6-4 with TRBJ1-5; TRBD1 matches 7 bases. V trimming: 7 bases; J trimming: 0 bases; junction bases outside the gene matches: 9. This CDR3 has 16 amino acids. CDR1 MRHNA and CDR2 SNTAGT come from the germline V gene. CDR3 protein: CASKGTDTYSNQPQHF. CDR3 DNA: TGTGCCAGCAAAGGGACAGACACTTATAGCAATCAGCCCCAGCATTTT.

This chain joins TRBV6-5 and TRBJ2-1; D gene ambiguous. The CDR3 has 13 residues. Germline V gene lookup returns CDR1 MNHEY and CDR2 SVGAGI. V was pared by 5 bases and J by 7 bases, with 12 bases between. The CDR3 DNA is TGTGCCAGCAGTAAACACCCGGGTAATGAGCAGTTCTTC. Amino acids: CASSKHPGNEQFF.

The chain joins TRBV7-2 to TRBJ2-2; D possibly corresponds to TRBD1 (5 bases). The V gene's germline CDR1 is SGHTA and CDR2 FQGNSA. The CDR3 length is 13 residues. V gave up 4 bases and J gave up 3 bases, with 6 bases separating them. The CDR3: CASSSTDTGELFF. In DNA, the CDR3 is TGTGCCAGCAGCTCGACAGACACCGGGGAGCTGTTTTTT. Supplemented by reference TRBV7-2 and TRBJ2-2, the full variable domain reads GAGVSQSPSNKVTEKGKDVELRCDPISGHTALYWYRQSLGQGLEFLIYFQGNSAPDKSGLPSDRFSAERTGGSVSTLTIQRTQQEDSAVYLCASSSTDTGELFFGEGSRLTVL.